These 21 T cell receptor beta chains came from one sample sequenced in a study of beta chain features in type 1 diabetes. All of the isolated RNA was reverse transcribed, so expressed TCRB transcripts were sequenced. The table came from immunoSEQ multiplex PCR; TCRdb's copy has only in-frame clones and leaves some out. The table has around 400,000 clones, around 12% seen once. Material for sequencing was naive CD4+ T cells from blood. Receptors originate from a man aged 18 to 35 in good health.

The chain carries TRBV10-3 and TRBJ2-3; 8 bases map to TRBD1. Trimming at V came to 4 bases and at J to 3 bases, leaving 0 bases not matched to a gene. Germline CDR1 reads ENHRY; CDR2 reads SYGVKD. The CDR3 has 13 residues. The CDR3 sequence: CAISGQGTDTQYF. DNA of the CDR3: TGTGCCATCAGTGGACAGGGGACAGATACGCAGTATTTT.

J is TRBJ2-2 and V is TRBV7-3, with D unresolved. V lost 5 bases and J 1 base, leaving 14 bases between the germline ends. The V gene's germline CDR1 is SGHTA and CDR2 FQGTGA. This CDR3 has 16 residues. The CDR3 loop reads CASSPRGPQNTGELFF. The CDR3 DNA sequence: TGTGCCAGCAGCCCCCGCGGTCCGCAGAACACCGGGGAGCTGTTTTTT.

The chain carries TRBV4-2 and TRBJ1-1; a possible D gene is TRBD1 (6 bases). V lost 5 bases to trimming and J lost 4 bases, with 20 bases between them. This CDR3 is 16 amino acids long. Germline V gene data show CDR1 as LGHNA and CDR2 as YNFKEQ. This CDR3 reads CASSATYRVLGTEAFF. In DNA, the CDR3 is TGTGCCAGCAGCGCAACCTACAGGGTACTGGGCACTGAAGCTTTCTTT.

The chain recombines TRBV6-5 with TRBJ1-2; possible D gene TRBD1, 5 bases. This CDR3 has 12 residues. Trimming removed 8 bases at V and 4 bases at J, with 11 bases between. In germline, CDR1 is MNHEY, CDR2 SVGAGI. The CDR3 sequence is CASGTRVYGYTF. In nucleotides, the CDR3 is TGTGCCAGCGGCACCAGGGTCTATGGCTACACCTTC.

The rearrangement joins TRBV5-1 to TRBJ2-5, with 9 bases that match TRBD2. Per germline, CDR1 SGHRS and CDR2 YFSETQ. This CDR3 is 14 amino acids long. V was clipped by 2 bases and J by 5 bases; unmatched bases: 4. The CDR3, as DNA: TGCGCCAGCAGCTTCGCGGGAGGGGGCGAGACCCAGTACTTC. It yields the protein CASSFAGGGETQYF.

This clone was seen only a few times. This chain connects TRBV2 to TRBJ2-6, with D tentatively TRBD1 (6 bases). CDR1 and CDR2 (germline): SNHLY, FYNNEI. V gave up 6 bases and J gave up 4 bases, with 16 bases separating them. The CDR3 covers 16 residues. CDR3 coding DNA: TGTGCCAGCAGGAGTTTCAGGGGAGTCGGGGCCAACGTCCTGACTTTC. The encoded protein is CASRSFRGVGANVLTF.

The genes are TRBV4-2 and TRBJ2-1; 9 positions match TRBD2. Germline loops: CDR1 LGHNA, CDR2 YNFKEQ. J gave up 7 bases and V 0 bases, and 19 bases lay outside the gene matches. The CDR3 is 20 residues long. CDR3: CASSQERAGVGSGSMNEQFF. The CDR3 region has the DNA TGTGCCAGCAGCCAAGAAAGAGCGGGGGTGGGTAGCGGGAGCATGAATGAGCAGTTCTTC.

The genes are TRBV7-2 and TRBJ1-1; 8 bases align to TRBD1. Looked up from germline, CDR1 is SGHTA and CDR2 is FQGNSA. With V trimmed by 1 base and J by 4 bases, 8 bases remained unmatched. This CDR3 spans 16 amino acids. The CDR3 sequence: CASSLVPDREATEAFF. The CDR3 DNA reads as TGTGCCAGCAGCTTAGTGCCGGACAGGGAAGCCACTGAAGCTTTCTTT.

The table lists this clone with a few counts. The chain links TRBV28 to TRBJ2-2; D gene unclear. The CDR3 runs to 14 residues. V shed 3 bases and J shed 4 bases, with 9 bases lying between them. Germline V gene lookup returns CDR1 MDHEN and CDR2 SYDVKM. CDR3 DNA: TGTGCCAGCAGTTTCCGCACCGGCACCGGGGAGCTGTTTTTT. Protein: CASSFRTGTGELFF.

The chain links TRBV6-5 to TRBJ2-7; D perhaps matches TRBD1 (6 bases). Germline lookup yields CDR1 MNHEY and CDR2 SVGAGI. V lost 2 bases, J lost 3 bases, and 14 bases lay in between. The CDR3 runs to 15 residues. CDR3: CASSYAGTPIYEQYF. CDR3 nucleotide sequence: TGTGCCAGCAGTTACGCCGGGACACCAATCTACGAGCAGTACTTC.

This clone showed up just a few times. The DNA of the CDR3 is TGTGCCAGCGCACCTTGGAGAGGGAATGAAAAACTGTTTTTT. As protein: CASAPWRGNEKLFF. This chain uses TRBV28 with TRBJ1-4; D is uncertain. The CDR3 loop spans 14 amino acids. Germline loops: CDR1 MDHEN, CDR2 SYDVKM. V lost 8 bases and J 5 bases, leaving 15 bases between the germline ends. The full variable domain, rest sourced from reference TRBV28 and TRBJ1-4, is DVKVTQSSRYLVKRTGEKVFLECVQDMDHENMFWYRQDPGLGLRLIYFSYDVKMKEKGDIPEGYSVSREKKERFSLILESASTNQTSMYLCASAPWRGNEKLFFGSGTQLSVL.

The CDR3 DNA reads as TGCAGTGCTAGAGAGGGAGAAAATCAGTATTTT. Protein sequence: CSAREGENQYF. The J gene is TRBJ2-3, the V gene TRBV20-1; D is perhaps TRBD2 (5 bases). Germline CDR1 reads DFQATT; CDR2 reads SNEGSKA (reference sequence). The CDR3 runs to 11 residues. V dropped 0 bases and J dropped 12 bases, with 10 bases sitting between them.

This clone was observed a few times. V usage is TRBV7-2 and J usage is TRBJ2-1; D is uncertain. Germline V gene sequence: CDR1 SGHTA, CDR2 FQGNSA. V was shortened by 2 bases and J by 0 bases, with 14 bases between the two germline ends. The CDR3 length is 17 residues. The CDR3 here is CASSLSSGKSSYNEQFF. CDR3 coding DNA: TGTGCCAGCAGCTTAAGTAGTGGTAAGAGCTCCTACAATGAGCAGTTCTTC.

This clone was recorded a few times. The chain uses TRBV5-1 and TRBJ2-7; TRBD2 aligns across 8 bases. The trim removed 0 bases at V and 4 bases at J, leaving 9 bases unmatched. CDR1 and CDR2 (germline): SGHRS, YFSETQ. The CDR3 is made up of 16 amino acids. CDR3 region: CASSLEVAGGAYEQYF. The CDR3 DNA follows: TGCGCCAGCAGCTTGGAAGTCGCGGGGGGCGCATACGAGCAGTACTTC.

The sample holds a few counts of this clone. V gene TRBV19 combines with J gene TRBJ2-7; no reliable D call. Germline CDR1 is LNHDA and CDR2 is SQIVND (reference sequence). CDR3 length equals 13 residues. Trimming removed 3 bases from V and 2 bases from J, with 8 bases in between. This chain's CDR3 is CASSMQATYEQYF. CDR3 sequence (DNA): TGTGCCAGTAGTATGCAGGCTACCTACGAGCAGTACTTC.

This chain joins TRBV7-9 and TRBJ1-2, with D unresolved. The V gene lost 3 bases and the J gene lost 8 bases, with 13 bases spanning the gap. The V gene's germline CDR1 is SEHNR and CDR2 FQNEAQ (reference sequence). The CDR3 has 13 amino acids. The CDR3 coding sequence is TGTGCCAGCAGCTTGGCAAGGGAGGGAGGCTACACCTTC. Its protein is CASSLAREGGYTF.

V usage is TRBV6-5 and J usage is TRBJ2-5; D may be TRBD2 (5 bases). This CDR3 is 13 amino acids long. Trimming stripped 6 bases from V and 1 base from J, with 9 bases between. Looked up from germline, CDR1 is MNHEY and CDR2 is SVGAGI. CDR3 in DNA: TGTGCCAGCAGGCCCGCGGGCCAAGAGACCCAGTACTTC. It is translated as CASRPAGQETQYF.

The CDR3 reads CASSSTGGGGYTF. In nucleotides, the CDR3 is TGTGCCAGCAGCTCAACAGGGGGCGGAGGCTACACCTTC. The chain joins TRBV7-3 to TRBJ1-2; 9 bases are a match to TRBD1. The CDR3 totals 13 residues. The germline V gene encodes CDR1 SGHTA and CDR2 FQGTGA. Trimming took 4 bases from V and 8 from J; bases not matched to a gene: 5.

The J gene is TRBJ2-7, the V gene TRBV21-1; TRBD1 is taken as the D call from the table, unchecked against the DNA. TRBV21-1 is reported as a pseudogene. This CDR3 region has 15 residues. The CDR3 is CASSKRDGQGYEQYF. As DNA, the CDR3 is TGTGCCAGCAGCAAGAGGGACGGACAGGGATACGAGCAGTACTTC.

A few counts support this clone. The chain joins TRBV4-2 to TRBJ1-3, with D possibly being TRBD1 (6 bases). The CDR3 runs 17 residues. Trimming shortened V by 4 bases and J by 0 bases, and 16 bases separated the two germline ends. The germline gives CDR1 LGHNA, CDR2 YNFKEQ. The CDR3 DNA sequence: TGTGCCAGCAGCCCCCGGGGAGGGGGGAGCTCTGGAAACACCATATATTTT. Translation: CASSPRGGGSSGNTIYF.

The chain links TRBV18 to TRBJ2-7; a weak D match, TRBD2 (6 bases). There are 13 residues in the CDR3. Trimming removed 4 bases at V and 6 bases at J, with 13 bases between. Germline V lookup: CDR1 KGHSH, CDR2 LQKENI. The CDR3: CASSQTRLREQYF. The CDR3 region has the DNA TGTGCCAGCTCACAGACTAGGTTGCGCGAGCAGTACTTC.